This is a list of T cell receptor beta chains from one sample in a study of monozygotic twins with cystic fibrosis. The assay was immunoSEQ multiplex PCR, and TCRdb's table has in-frame clones only and misses some. The data hold about 25,000 clones, with 90% observed a single time. Sequencing was done on a sample of blood. The source of these receptors is a girl under 10 years old with cystic fibrosis. Both conserved end residues are part of each CDR3. Each record gives: J gene, V gene, clone size, D gene, CDR3 DNA, CDR3 protein. The D gene is left open where the match is weak. Where a row states a size, it is once, few, many or the class of an expanded clone; other rows omit it.

>TRBJ1-2|TRBV7-8|-|-
TGTGCCAGCAGCTTAGGTGGACCGGTAATTACCTTC
CASSLGGPVITF
>TRBJ2-3|TRBV19|-|-
TGTGCCAGTAGTATTATAGCGGACCCTAGCACAGATACGCAGTATTTT
CASSIIADPSTDTQYF
>TRBJ2-1|TRBV19|-|TRBD2
TGTGCCAGTAGTACCCCGACTAGCGGGGGGGTTGATGAGCAGTTCTTC
CASSTPTSGGVDEQFF
>TRBJ2-1|TRBV19|-|-
TGTGCCAGTAGTATCTGGGGTGGGGGCTACAATGAGCAGTTCTTC
CASSIWGGGYNEQFF
>TRBJ2-5|TRBV2|-|TRBD2
TGTGCCAGCAGTACGAGCGGGGCCCTCCAAGAGACCCAGTACTTC
CASSTSGALQETQYF
>TRBJ2-1|TRBV9|once|TRBD2
TGTGCCAGCAGCACCGGGACTAGAGTCTTGAATGAGCAGTTCTTC
CASSTGTRVLNEQFF
>TRBJ2-7|TRBV6-5|-|TRBD2
TGTGCCAGCTTCACCGGGACTAATCTCTACGAGCAGTACTTC
CASFTGTNLYEQYF
>TRBJ2-7|TRBV6-5|-|-
TGTGCCAGCAGTTATTCGGGCCCCTACGAGCAGTACTTC
CASSYSGPYEQYF
>TRBJ1-2|TRBV9|-|-
TGTGCCAGCAGCGTAGGGGTGACAGCCTTCTATGGCTACACCTTC
CASSVGVTAFYGYTF
>TRBJ1-6|TRBV5-1|-|TRBD1
TGCGCCAGCAGCTTATCCGGGACAGGGAGGAGAGGTGGCTCACCCCTCCACTTT
CASSLSGTGRRGGSPLHF
>TRBJ2-2|TRBV6-1|-|-
TGTGCCAGCAGTCGACAGCGAACCGGGGAGCTGTTTTTT
CASSRQRTGELFF
>TRBJ2-7|TRBV6-5|-|-
TGTGCCAGCAGTAGGACACGGACGTACGAGCAGTACTTC
CASSRTRTYEQYF
>TRBJ2-7|TRBV6-5|-|-
TGTGCCAGCAGTTACCGACCGACAGGCGGCTACGAGCAGTACTTC
CASSYRPTGGYEQYF
>TRBJ2-7|TRBV13|-|-
TGTGCCAGCAGCTCTTACTACGAGCAGTACTTC
CASSSYYEQYF
>TRBJ2-7|TRBV6-5|-|-
TGTGCCAGCAGTTACTCTCGGGGGGCTGAGCAGTACTTC
CASSYSRGAEQYF
>TRBJ2-4|TRBV9|-|-
TGTGCCAGCAGCGAGGGCTGGGGGGCCTCGCCCAAGTACTTC
CASSEGWGASPKYF
>TRBJ2-3|TRBV6-5|-|-
TGTGCCAGCAGTCCCCCTGTGGGAACAGATACGCAGTATTTT
CASSPPVGTDTQYF